This TCR beta chain was obtained from a study of T cells in Graves' hyperthyroidism and ophthalmopathy. Study details: Blood from the periphery was taken at initial diagnosis, before any treatment.

This clonotype was seen many times. The target antigen is unknown. Researchers amplified the TCR beta CDR3 regions from RNA transcripts. An initial round of RT-PCR targeting the TCR CDR3 relied on the HTBI primer set. TCRdb re-called the multiplex PCR reads with MiXCR, one entry per CDR3 protein. The sample contains around 600,000 distinct CDR3 sequences, about 15% of which appear only once. Findings of the study overall: In blood, most of the thyroid clonotypes expanded above 0.001 were also present.

Orbital computed tomography, thyroid ultrasound, serum thyroxine and TRAb, and clinical symptoms together informed the diagnoses. The CDR3 is made up of 16 amino acids. The junction had 12 bases not matched to a gene; V was cut back by 6 bases and J by 4 bases. CDR1 is KGHDR, CDR2 SFDVKD, per germline. Source material: blood. This sequence was found in a woman between 50 and 59 years old with Graves' ophthalmopathy. This chain joins TRBV24-1 and TRBJ2-7; 9 bases map to TRBD1. The CDR3 sequence is CATSPGGQGGFYEQYF. The CDR3 DNA sequence: TGTGCCACCAGTCCAGGGGGACAGGGCGGATTTTACGAGCAGTACTTC.